A selection of T cell receptor beta chains follows, all from one sample in a study of blood T cells in healthy people across ages. TCRdb recomputed calls from the 5' RACE reads with MiXCR, one row per CDR3 protein. This table holds hundreds of thousands of distinct CDR3 sequences, 45% to 55% found once. Sequenced material: blood. These receptors originate from a man at least 80 years old in good health. The CDR3 runs from the conserved cysteine through the conserved F or W. The D gene is left open where the match is weak. The size entry is marked missing in some rows and otherwise reads once, few, many or a size class.

CDR3 protein,CDR3 DNA,clone size,D gene,J gene,V gene
CAWSSIGGTYGYTF,TGTGCCTGGAGTTCCATCGGCGGGACCTATGGCTACACCTTC,few,-,TRBJ1-2,TRBV30
CASRAASVPYEQYF,TGTGCCAGCCGGGCGGCTAGTGTTCCCTACGAGCAGTACTTC,-,-,TRBJ2-7,TRBV3-1
CASRHLAGAGEQFF,TGCGCCAGCAGACATTTAGCGGGAGCCGGTGAGCAGTTCTTC,-,TRBD2,TRBJ2-1,TRBV4-3
CSVAQSYEQFF,TGCAGCGTTGCCCAGTCCTACGAGCAGTTCTTC,-,-,TRBJ2-1,TRBV29-1
CASSQALAGSYNEQFF,TGTGCCAGCAGCCAAGCCCTAGCGGGAAGCTACAATGAGCAGTTCTTC,few,TRBD2,TRBJ2-1,TRBV3-1
CSARKATNTGELFF,TGCAGCGCCCGGAAAGCCACGAACACCGGGGAGCTGTTTTTT,-,-,TRBJ2-2,TRBV29-1
CASSGGGGTPFEQYF,TGTGCCAGCAGCGGGGGGGGCGGGACACCCTTCGAGCAGTACTTC,-,-,TRBJ2-7,TRBV7-9
CASSEWGVETQYF,TGTGCCAGCAGTGAATGGGGGGTAGAGACCCAGTACTTC,-,-,TRBJ2-5,TRBV25-1
CASSGTPSTDTQYF,TGTGCCAGCAGCGGAACCCCTAGCACAGATACGCAGTATTTT,few,-,TRBJ2-3,TRBV7-2
CASSDIGTGAYNEQFF,TGTGCCAGCAGCGATATCGGGACAGGAGCCTACAATGAGCAGTTCTTC,few,TRBD1,TRBJ2-1,TRBV7-6
CASSWTDRDRREQYF,TGCGCCAGCAGCTGGACGGACAGGGATCGTCGCGAGCAGTACTTC,-,TRBD1,TRBJ2-7,TRBV5-1
CASSLYSAGVRVYEQYF,TGTGCCAGCAGCTTATATTCGGCGGGGGTTCGAGTCTACGAGCAGTACTTC,-,TRBD2,TRBJ2-7,TRBV7-9